The text below deals with one TCR beta chain. CDR1 and CDR2 (germline): ENHRY, SYGVKD. The CDR3 is 17 amino acids. With 2 bases clipped from V and 4 bases from J, the junction kept 12 bases outside the gene matches. This record belongs to a study of patients and donors after allogeneic stem cell transplantation. One entry per CDR3 protein results from TCRdb running MiXCR on the RT-PCR reads. The sample comprises about 160,000 distinct CDR3 sequences, 24% of which are singletons, and 26% rests with the top ten. The chain combines TRBV10-3 with TRBJ2-3, with 7 nucleotides matching TRBD2. Sequencing used blood, either unsorted or a sorted T cell fraction (not recorded which). The receptor comes from a human donor who was either an allogeneic HSCT recipient or a stem cell or donor lymphocyte infusion donor (not recorded which). It is not recorded whose cells these are; they may come from a transplant donor. The CDR3 DNA follows: TGTGCCATCAGTGAGCCGGTTTTGGGCGGGAGTGCAGATACGCAGTATTTT. This sequence encodes CAISEPVLGGSADTQYF.